This T cell receptor (beta chain) was captured in a study of post-analysis software for immune sequencing data. This clonotype occurred a few times. The antigen is unknown. Germline loops: CDR1 SQVTM, CDR2 ANQGSEA. This CDR3 spans 14 amino acids. V was clipped by 5 bases and J by 11 bases, with 24 bases between them. TCR beta libraries were prepared from cDNA with unique molecular identifiers. The authors obtained 500,000 or so cDNA molecules from roughly 1.1 to 9.2 million T cells. TCRdb reprocessed the PCR reads via MiXCR and lists one record per CDR3 protein. The table lists 170,000 or so distinct CDR3 sequences, about 29% of them singletons. Study-wide findings and caveats: Strong same-batch co-clustering of samples appeared with F measure clustering. Roughly five TRBV segments appeared more often in patients than in controls, and TRBV5-6, TRBV5-1 and TRBV20-1 were among these.

V is TRBV29-1 and J is TRBJ2-5, with no clear D. The TCR was taken from a girl aged 5-17 years with multiple sclerosis. Sequencing input: blood. CDR3 sequence: CSVLETVRPNEQYF. In nucleotides, the CDR3 is TGCAGCGTTCTAGAGACGGTAAGACCCAATGAGCAGTACTTC.